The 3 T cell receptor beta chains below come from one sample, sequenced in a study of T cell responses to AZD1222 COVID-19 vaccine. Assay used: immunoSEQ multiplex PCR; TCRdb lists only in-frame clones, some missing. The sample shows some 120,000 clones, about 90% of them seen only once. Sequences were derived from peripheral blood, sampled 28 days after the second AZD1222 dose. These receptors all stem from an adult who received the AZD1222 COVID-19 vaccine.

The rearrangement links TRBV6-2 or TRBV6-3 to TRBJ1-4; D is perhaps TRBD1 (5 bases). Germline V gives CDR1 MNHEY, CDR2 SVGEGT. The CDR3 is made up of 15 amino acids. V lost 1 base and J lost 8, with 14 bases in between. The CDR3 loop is CASSYLQPGGEKLFF. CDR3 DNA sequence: TGTGCCAGCAGTTACTTGCAGCCTGGGGGAGAAAAACTGTTTTTT.

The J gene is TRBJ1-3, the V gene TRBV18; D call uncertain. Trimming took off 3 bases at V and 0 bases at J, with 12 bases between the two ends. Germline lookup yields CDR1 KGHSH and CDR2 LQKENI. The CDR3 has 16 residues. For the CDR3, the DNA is TGTGCCAGCTCACCCGGGCCGCAGAGCTCTGGAAACACCATATATTTT. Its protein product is CASSPGPQSSGNTIYF.

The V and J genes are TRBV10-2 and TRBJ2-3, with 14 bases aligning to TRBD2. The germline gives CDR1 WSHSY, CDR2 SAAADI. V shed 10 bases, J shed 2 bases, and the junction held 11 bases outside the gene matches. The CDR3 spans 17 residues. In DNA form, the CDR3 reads TGCGCCACCGTAACCGGGACTAGCGGGAGTCCCACAGATACGCAGTATTTT. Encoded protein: CATVTGTSGSPTDTQYF.